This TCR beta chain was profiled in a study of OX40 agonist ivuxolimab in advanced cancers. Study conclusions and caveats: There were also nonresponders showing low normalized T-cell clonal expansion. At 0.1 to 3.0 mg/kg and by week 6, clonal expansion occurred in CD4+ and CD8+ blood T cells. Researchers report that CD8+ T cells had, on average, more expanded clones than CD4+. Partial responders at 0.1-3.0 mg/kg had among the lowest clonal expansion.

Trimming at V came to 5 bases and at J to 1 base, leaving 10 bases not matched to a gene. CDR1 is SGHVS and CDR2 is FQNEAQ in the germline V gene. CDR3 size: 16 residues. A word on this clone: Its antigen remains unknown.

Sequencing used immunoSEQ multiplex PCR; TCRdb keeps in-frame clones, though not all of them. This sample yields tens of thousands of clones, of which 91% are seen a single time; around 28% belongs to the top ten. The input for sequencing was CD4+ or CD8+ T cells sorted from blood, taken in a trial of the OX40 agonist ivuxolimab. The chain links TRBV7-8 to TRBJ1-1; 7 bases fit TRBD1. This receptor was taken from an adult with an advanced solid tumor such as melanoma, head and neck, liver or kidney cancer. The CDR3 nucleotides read TGTGCCAGCAGCCCAACACTGGGACAGACGAACACTGAAGCTTTCTTT. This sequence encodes CASSPTLGQTNTEAFF.